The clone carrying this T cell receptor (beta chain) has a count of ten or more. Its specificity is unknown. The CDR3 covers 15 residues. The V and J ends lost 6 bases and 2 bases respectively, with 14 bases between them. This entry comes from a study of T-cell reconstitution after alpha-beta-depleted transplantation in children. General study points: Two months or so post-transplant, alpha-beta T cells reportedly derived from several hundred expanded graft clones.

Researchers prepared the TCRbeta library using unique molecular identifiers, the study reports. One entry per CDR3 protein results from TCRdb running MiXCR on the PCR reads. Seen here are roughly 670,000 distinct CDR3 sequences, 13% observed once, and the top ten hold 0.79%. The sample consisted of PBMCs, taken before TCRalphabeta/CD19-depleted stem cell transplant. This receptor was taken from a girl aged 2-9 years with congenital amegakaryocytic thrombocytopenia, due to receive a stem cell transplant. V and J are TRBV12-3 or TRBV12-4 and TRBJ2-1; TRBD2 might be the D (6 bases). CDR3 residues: CASSARSGTYNEQFF. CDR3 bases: TGTGCCAGCAGCGCCCGTAGCGGTACCTACAATGAGCAGTTCTTC.